The source of this T cell receptor (beta chain) is a study of T cells in Graves' hyperthyroidism and ophthalmopathy. Turning to this clonotype: This likely comes from a read error, as the CDR3 has no conserved phenylalanine or tryptophan at its end. The limits of the CDR3 on the DNA are not certain, so only TCRdb's listed CDR3 is given.

The source material, RNA transcripts, was used to amplify TCR beta CDR3 regions. When the TCR CDR3 underwent first-round RT-PCR, the HTBI primer set was used. Each CDR3 protein is one row after TCRdb ran MiXCR on the multiplex PCR reads. The sample comprises 500,000 to 600,000 distinct CDR3 sequences, roughly 45% of which are singletons, and 44% rests with the top ten. A total of 8 residues make up the CDR3, ends included. Germline CDR1 and CDR2: DFQATT and SNEGSKA (reference sequence). This TCR derives from an adult woman with Graves' disease, either hyperthyroidism or ophthalmopathy (not recorded which). The chain links TRBV20-1 to TRBJ1-5. Sequences were obtained from peripheral blood or thyroid tissue (not recorded which). The CDR3 sequence is CSAAGQQV.